One and the same sample provided the 27 T cell receptor beta chains below, sequenced in a study of cytomegalovirus exposure and HLA in healthy donors. Generated by immunoSEQ multiplex PCR, the TCRdb table keeps only in-frame clones and is missing some. This table has some 230,000 clones, under 95% appearing once. The sequencing input was PBMCs. All receptors come from a woman under 30 in good health and CMV-seronegative.

The chain has TRBV27 and TRBJ2-2; no clear D gene. The V end was cut by 3 bases, the J end by 2 bases, with 7 bases between. The CDR3 has 14 amino acids. The V gene's germline CDR1 is MNHEY and CDR2 SMNVEV (reference sequence). The CDR3 sequence is CASSFYRNTGELFF. For the CDR3, the DNA is TGTGCCAGCAGTTTCTACCGAAACACCGGGGAGCTGTTTTTT.

The chain uses TRBV2 and TRBJ1-5; TRBD1 is a possible D gene (6 bases). V was shortened by 4 bases and J by 0 bases, with 13 bases between the two germline ends. CDR1 and CDR2 (germline): SNHLY, FYNNEI. The CDR3 has 16 residues. The CDR3 nucleotides read TGTGCCAGCAGTGTGCGCGGCAGGGGTAGCAATCAGCCCCAGCATTTT. It is translated as CASSVRGRGSNQPQHF.

J is TRBJ2-2 and V is TRBV5-4; D possibly corresponds to TRBD2 (5 bases). CDR1 is SGHNT, CDR2 YYREEE, per germline (reference sequence). CDR3 length: 17 amino acids. Trimming took off 4 bases at V and 1 base at J, with 17 bases between the two ends. The CDR3 coding sequence is TGTGCCAGCAGCCGACTTGGGGAGCGTTGGAACACCGGGGAGCTGTTTTTT. As protein: CASSRLGERWNTGELFF.

The gene calls are TRBV6-1 and TRBJ2-5; D is possibly TRBD2 (5 bases). V was shortened by 2 bases and J by 4 bases, with 11 bases between the two germline ends. The CDR3 is made up of 14 amino acids. Germline CDR1 is MNHNS and CDR2 is SASEGT. The CDR3 coding sequence is TGTGCCAGCAGTGAACTCGGGGTAGCAGAGACCCAGTACTTC. Protein sequence: CASSELGVAETQYF.

The V call is TRBV4-2, the J call TRBJ2-2, with 10 positions matching TRBD2. Germline lookup yields CDR1 LGHNA and CDR2 YNFKEQ. J lost 6 bases, V lost 4 bases, and 23 bases had no gene match. The CDR3 length is 21 residues. Here the CDR3 reads CASSPHGVSGLAGERAGELFF. The CDR3 DNA reads TGTGCCAGCAGCCCGCACGGGGTGTCGGGGCTAGCGGGAGAAAGGGCCGGGGAGCTGTTTTTT.

V gene TRBV6-1 combines with J gene TRBJ2-7; 8 bases align to TRBD2. Trimming removed 11 bases from V and 6 bases from J; junction bases left unmatched: 6. CDR3 size: 11 residues. Germline loops: CDR1 MNHNS, CDR2 SASEGT. The CDR3 region is CASGAGGEQYF. CDR3 nucleotide sequence: TGTGCCTCGGGGGCGGGGGGCGAGCAGTACTTC.

CDR3 sequence reads: CASKASGGMNTEAFF. The CDR3 coding sequence is TGCGCCAGCAAAGCTTCTGGGGGCATGAACACTGAAGCTTTCTTT. This chain joins TRBV5-1 and TRBJ1-1; a weak D match, TRBD1 (6 bases). CDR1 is SGHRS and CDR2 is YFSETQ in the germline V gene. Trimming took 6 bases from V and 0 from J, leaving 15 bases between them. This CDR3 spans 15 amino acids.

The V gene is TRBV7-3, the J gene TRBJ2-7; 8 bases match TRBD1. This CDR3 region has 16 residues. Losses at the gene ends were 2 bases for V and 0 bases for J; bases not matched to a gene: 6. CDR1 and CDR2 from the germline V gene are SGHTA and FQGTGA. DNA of the CDR3: TGTGCCAGCAGCTTACAGGGGGCTCTGGGCTCCTACGAGCAGTACTTC. Protein: CASSLQGALGSYEQYF. Complete variable domain (other parts from reference TRBV7-3 and TRBJ2-7): GAGVSQTPSNKVTEKGKYVELRCDPISGHTALYWYRQSLGQGPEFLIYFQGTGAADDSGLPNDRFFAVRPEGSVSTLKIQRTERGDSAVYLCASSLQGALGSYEQYFGPGTRLTVT.

The chain is built from TRBV19 and TRBJ2-7; 8 positions match TRBD1. This CDR3 comprises 15 residues. The V gene's germline CDR1 is LNHDA and CDR2 SQIVND (reference sequence). With V trimmed by 3 bases and J by 2 bases, 6 bases remained unmatched. The CDR3, as DNA: TGTGCCAGTAGTATCCTCGGACAGGGTCCCTACGAGCAGTACTTC. It is translated as CASSILGQGPYEQYF.

The chain uses TRBV27 and TRBJ1-2, with D possibly TRBD1 on 5 matching bases. The V gene's germline CDR1 is MNHEY and CDR2 SMNVEV (reference sequence). This CDR3 has 14 amino acids. The V and J ends lost 5 bases and 2 bases respectively, with 12 bases between them. The CDR3 region has the DNA TGTGCCAGCAGTCCCCGTGGACAAAACTATGGCTACACCTTC. Translated, it gives CASSPRGQNYGYTF.

CDR3 nucleotides: TGTGCCAGCAGCTCTGAGTTCAGGGGGCGGTTTAGCACTGAAGCTTTCTTT. Translating gives CASSSEFRGRFSTEAFF. J is TRBJ1-1 and V is TRBV13, with 8 bases that match TRBD1. V lost 4 bases, J lost 4 bases, and 14 bases stayed unmatched. Germline V lookup: CDR1 PRHDT, CDR2 FYEKMQ (reference sequence). The CDR3 has 17 residues.

The rearrangement uses TRBV6-5 and TRBJ1-4, with D perhaps TRBD1 (5 bases). Germline values: CDR1 MNHEY, CDR2 SVGAGI. V was shortened by 6 bases and J by 3 bases, with 14 bases between the two germline ends. The CDR3 loop spans 15 amino acids. Here the CDR3 reads CASRRYGGANEKLFF. The DNA for the CDR3 is TGTGCCAGCAGGCGCTATGGGGGGGCTAATGAAAAACTGTTTTTT.

This chain connects TRBV11-2 to TRBJ2-5; no reliable D call. The V gene lost 3 bases and the J gene lost 1 base, with 6 bases spanning the gap. Germline V CDR1 and CDR2: SGHAT, FQNNGV. The CDR3 has 13 residues. The CDR3 protein is CASSLVGQETQYF. The CDR3 DNA follows: TGTGCCAGCAGCTTGGTCGGCCAAGAGACCCAGTACTTC.

This chain connects TRBV27 to TRBJ2-7; D is possibly TRBD2 (5 bases). The length of the CDR3 is 16 residues. Germline values: CDR1 MNHEY, CDR2 SMNVEV (reference sequence). V dropped 3 bases and J dropped 0 bases, with 15 bases sitting between them. The CDR3 loop reads CASSLEAAGHSYEQYF. As DNA, the CDR3 is TGTGCCAGCAGTTTGGAGGCGGCGGGTCACTCCTACGAGCAGTACTTC.

This chain links TRBV19 with TRBJ2-3; no firm D call. The CDR3 sequence is 15 residues long. Germline V gene sequence: CDR1 LNHDA, CDR2 SQIVND (reference sequence). V lost 1 base to trimming and J lost 0 bases, with 8 bases between them. The CDR3 nucleotides are TGTGCCAGTAGTATAGTATCGGGTAGCACAGATACGCAGTATTTT. It is translated as CASSIVSGSTDTQYF.

The chain couples TRBV18 to TRBJ1-2; 7 bases match TRBD1. The trim removed 3 bases at V and 2 bases at J, leaving 6 bases unmatched. The CDR3 runs 15 residues. Germline V gene lookup returns CDR1 KGHSH and CDR2 LQKENI. CDR3 amino acids: CASSPSTGQNYGYTF. The CDR3 nucleotides read TGTGCCAGCTCACCCTCTACGGGACAGAACTATGGCTACACCTTC.

CDR3 DNA: TGTGCCACCAGCAGAGACGGGACTAGCACAGATACGCAGTATTTT. The encoded protein is CATSRDGTSTDTQYF. The V call is TRBV15, the J call TRBJ2-3; weak D call: TRBD2 (6 bases). The V and J ends lost 0 bases and 0 bases respectively, with 7 bases between them. This CDR3 is built from 15 residues. Germline loops: CDR1 LNHNV, CDR2 YYDKDF (reference sequence).

This rearrangement joins TRBV15 to TRBJ2-1; 9 nucleotides agree with TRBD1. Germline-derived CDR1 and CDR2 are LNHNV and YYDKDF (reference sequence). The CDR3 spans 13 residues. V lost 3 bases, J lost 8 bases, and 2 bases stayed unmatched. The CDR3 nucleotides are TGTGCCACCAGCAGGGGACAGGGCTATGAGCAGTTCTTC. This sequence encodes CATSRGQGYEQFF.

V usage is TRBV7-8 and J usage is TRBJ1-2; D gene uncertain. CDR1 SGHVS and CDR2 FQNEAQ come from the germline V gene. V dropped 0 bases and J dropped 3 bases, with 5 bases sitting between them. The CDR3 loop spans 13 amino acids. CDR3 loop: CASSLAVYYGYTF. CDR3 DNA sequence: TGTGCCAGCAGCTTAGCCGTTTACTATGGCTACACCTTC.

The chain joins TRBV18 to TRBJ1-1, with D possibly TRBD1 on 5 matching bases. V shed 2 bases and J shed 1 base, with 11 bases lying between them. There are 15 residues in the CDR3. Per germline, CDR1 KGHSH and CDR2 LQKENI. In nucleotides, the CDR3 is TGTGCCAGCTCACCAGAGCCACAGGAGAACACTGAAGCTTTCTTT. Translating it yields CASSPEPQENTEAFF.

The gene calls are TRBV5-6 and TRBJ2-7; a weak D match, TRBD2 (6 bases). The CDR3 length is 15 residues. V was cut by 0 bases and J by 4 bases, with 14 bases left in between. The germline CDR1 and CDR2 sequences are SGHDT and YYEEEE. The CDR3 here is CASSLAAGSGYEQYF. The CDR3 region has the DNA TGTGCCAGCAGCTTGGCGGCGGGGTCGGGATACGAGCAGTACTTC.

The chain couples TRBV9 to TRBJ2-7; D gene uncertain. The CDR3 length is 13 residues. Trimming removed 5 bases from V and 4 bases from J, with 13 bases in between. The V gene's germline CDR1 is SGDLS and CDR2 YYNGEE. CDR3: CASSDPPGYEQYF. In DNA, the CDR3 is TGTGCCAGCAGTGATCCCCCCGGGTACGAGCAGTACTTC.

The CDR3 spells CASSQLVRGETQYF. In nucleotides, the CDR3 is TGCGCCAGCAGCCAACTCGTAAGGGGAGAGACCCAGTACTTC. The V gene is TRBV4-1, the J gene TRBJ2-5, with D perhaps TRBD1 (5 bases). The CDR3 consists of 14 residues. CDR1 is MGHRA, CDR2 YSYEKL, per germline. V gave up 2 bases and J gave up 4 bases, with 11 bases separating them.

This sequence joins TRBV2 and TRBJ1-4; D not certain. Germline CDR1 reads SNHLY; CDR2 reads FYNNEI. V was trimmed by 1 base and J by 13 bases, leaving 13 bases between them. This CDR3 comprises 13 residues. The CDR3 here is CASSEVIAEGLFF. The DNA of the CDR3 is TGTGCCAGCAGTGAAGTTATTGCGGAGGGACTGTTTTTT.

J is TRBJ2-1 and V is TRBV5-4; 7 bases align to TRBD2. V dropped 2 bases and J dropped 3; count of bases not matched to a gene: 5. This CDR3 comprises 15 residues. Germline CDR1 and CDR2: SGHNT and YYREEE (reference sequence). The CDR3 is CASSFAGVVYNEQFF. The CDR3 bases are TGTGCCAGCAGCTTCGCGGGAGTGGTCTACAATGAGCAGTTCTTC.

The chain has TRBV5-1 and TRBJ2-2; 9 nucleotides agree with TRBD1. Germline V gene data show CDR1 as SGHRS and CDR2 as YFSETQ. The J segment lost 4 bases and the V segment lost 4 bases, leaving 5 bases of the junction unmatched. The CDR3 is 15 amino acids. The CDR3 region has the DNA TGCGCCAGCAGCATGGGACAGGGAGGCACCGGGGAGCTGTTTTTT. It translates to CASSMGQGGTGELFF.

This sequence joins TRBV9 and TRBJ2-1; 8 bases agree with TRBD1. This CDR3 has 16 amino acids. The germline V gene encodes CDR1 SGDLS and CDR2 YYNGEE. V lost 0 bases to trimming and J lost 4 bases; unmatched junction nucleotides: 6. The CDR3 DNA reads TGTGCCAGCAGCGTAGGGAGGACAGGGCGATACAATGAGCAGTTCTTC. Translating it yields CASSVGRTGRYNEQFF.